Sequencing of this T cell receptor (beta chain) was carried out in a study of T cell responses to AZD1222 COVID-19 vaccine. The data were produced by immunoSEQ multiplex PCR, yet TCRdb's version contains in-frame clones alone and is incomplete. Of 84,000 or so clones listed, just over 85% are singletons. Germline V gene lookup returns CDR1 GTSNPN and CDR2 SVGIG (reference sequence). Losses at the gene ends were 5 bases for V and 3 bases for J; bases not matched to a gene: 5. This CDR3 region has 14 residues. Sequences were derived from peripheral blood, sampled on day 0 of AZD1222 vaccination. This receptor was identified in an adult in good health. The rearrangement joins TRBV30 to TRBJ2-2, with 8 nucleotides matching TRBD2. The CDR3 DNA is TGTGCCTGGGGAGCGGGAGTTGACACCGGGGAGCTGTTTTTT. The encoded protein is CAWGAGVDTGELFF. The complete variable domain, with remaining parts taken from reference TRBV30 and TRBJ2-2, reads SQTIHQWPATLVQPVGSPLSLECTVEGTSNPNLYWYRQAAGRGLQLLFYSVGIGQISSEVPQNLSASRPQDRQFILSSKKLLLSDSGFYLCAWGAGVDTGELFFGEGSRLTVL.